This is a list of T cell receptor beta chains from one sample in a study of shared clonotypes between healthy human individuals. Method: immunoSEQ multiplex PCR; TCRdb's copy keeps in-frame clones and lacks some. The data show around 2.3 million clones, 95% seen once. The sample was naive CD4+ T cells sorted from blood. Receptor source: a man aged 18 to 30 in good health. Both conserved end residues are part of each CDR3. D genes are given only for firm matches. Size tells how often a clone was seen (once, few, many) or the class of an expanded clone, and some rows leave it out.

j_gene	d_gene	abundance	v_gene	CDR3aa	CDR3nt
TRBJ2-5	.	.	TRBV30	CAWSVTDRQETQYF	TGTGCCTGGAGTGTAACAGACCGCCAAGAGACCCAGTACTTC
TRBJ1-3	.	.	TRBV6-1	CASTGQIGSGNTIYF	TGTGCCAGCACAGGACAGATCGGCTCTGGAAACACCATATATTTT
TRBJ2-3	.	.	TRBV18	CASSPPHGTTDTQYF	TGTGCCAGCTCACCACCGCACGGCACCACAGATACGCAGTATTTT
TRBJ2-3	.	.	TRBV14	CASSPWTSTDTQYF	TGTGCCAGCAGCCCTTGGACTAGCACAGATACGCAGTATTTT
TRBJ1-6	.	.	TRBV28	CASSSREYNSPLHF	TGTGCCAGCAGTTCTCGGGAGTATAATTCACCCCTCCACTTT
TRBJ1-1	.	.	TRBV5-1	CASSLENREAFF	TGCGCCAGCAGCCTAGAAAACAGGGAAGCTTTCTTT
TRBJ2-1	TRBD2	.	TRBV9	CASSVRTSGSYEQFF	TGTGCCAGCAGCGTTCGGACTAGCGGGAGCTATGAGCAGTTCTTC
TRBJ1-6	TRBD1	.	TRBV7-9	CASSSHGTGISPLHF	TGTGCCAGCAGCTCCCACGGGACAGGGATATCACCCCTCCACTTT
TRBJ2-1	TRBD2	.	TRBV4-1	CASSQGLAVTYNEQFF	TGCGCCAGCAGCCAAGGACTAGCGGTTACCTACAATGAGCAGTTCTTC
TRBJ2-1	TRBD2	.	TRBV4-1	CASSQVLAGAFNEQFF	TGCGCCAGCAGCCAAGTACTAGCGGGGGCTTTCAATGAGCAGTTCTTC
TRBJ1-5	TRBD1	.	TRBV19	CASSIGTGDQPQHF	TGTGCCAGTAGTATAGGGACAGGCGATCAGCCCCAGCATTTT
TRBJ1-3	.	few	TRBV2	CASKSSGNTIYF	TGTGCCAGCAAGAGCTCTGGAAACACCATATATTTT
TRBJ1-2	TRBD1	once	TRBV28	CASSPLTGVPYGYTF	TGTGCCAGCAGTCCACTGACAGGGGTGCCTTATGGCTACACCTTC
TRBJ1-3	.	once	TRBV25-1	CASSESHTSGNTIYF	TGTGCCAGCAGTGAATCGCACACCTCTGGAAACACCATATATTTT
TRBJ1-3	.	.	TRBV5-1	CASSPGTSGNTIYF	TGCGCCAGCAGCCCCGGGACATCTGGAAACACCATATATTTT
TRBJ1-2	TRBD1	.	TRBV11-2	CASSFGRGPFNYGYTF	TGTGCCAGCAGCTTTGGCAGGGGGCCCTTTAACTATGGCTACACCTTC
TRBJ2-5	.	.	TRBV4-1	CASSQERDKLPSGTQYF	TGCGCCAGCAGCCAAGAAAGGGACAAACTACCAAGCGGGACCCAGTACTTC
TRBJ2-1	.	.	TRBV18	CASCRSSSYNEQFF	TGTGCCAGCTGCAGATCGAGCTCCTACAATGAGCAGTTCTTC
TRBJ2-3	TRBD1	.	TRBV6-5	CASSYAGQETDTQYF	TGTGCCAGCAGTTACGCGGGACAGGAGACAGATACGCAGTATTTT
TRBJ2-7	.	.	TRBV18	CASSPTGQIYEQYF	TGTGCCAGCTCACCAACAGGACAGATCTACGAGCAGTACTTC
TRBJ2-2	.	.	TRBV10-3	CAISESGVALNTGELFF	TGTGCCATCAGTGAGTCGGGGGTAGCGTTGAACACCGGGGAGCTGTTTTTT
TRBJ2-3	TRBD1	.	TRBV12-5	CASGLEGAPIDTQYF	TGTGCTAGTGGTTTGGAGGGGGCGCCGATCGATACGCAGTATTTT
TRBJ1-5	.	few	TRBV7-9	CASSLGQGVNQPQHF	TGTGCCAGCAGCTTAGGGCAGGGCGTCAATCAGCCCCAGCATTTT
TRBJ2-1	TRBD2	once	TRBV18	CASSPRLAGNNEQFF	TGTGCCAGCTCACCACGACTAGCGGGTAACAATGAGCAGTTCTTC
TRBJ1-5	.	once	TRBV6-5	CASQEYSNQPQHF	TGTGCCAGCCAGGAGTATAGCAATCAGCCCCAGCATTTT
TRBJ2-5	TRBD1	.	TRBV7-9	CASSNRQGRETQYF	TGTGCCAGCAGCAACCGACAGGGAAGAGAGACCCAGTACTTC
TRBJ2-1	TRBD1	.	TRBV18	CASSPNIGQGSNNQQFF	TGTGCCAGCTCACCAAATATAGGACAGGGGAGCAACAATCAGCAGTTCTTC
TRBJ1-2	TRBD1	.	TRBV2	CASSVEQGARGYTF	TGTGCCAGCAGTGTTGAACAGGGGGCAAGGGGCTACACCTTC
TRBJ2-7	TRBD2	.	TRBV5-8	CASSQLAGGPYEQYF	TGTGCCAGCAGCCAACTAGCGGGAGGGCCCTACGAGCAGTACTTC
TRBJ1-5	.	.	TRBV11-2	CASSVDKGNSPQHF	TGTGCCAGCAGCGTCGACAAGGGAAACTCGCCCCAGCATTTT
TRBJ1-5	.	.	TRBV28	CASSKYSNQPQHF	TGTGCCAGCAGTAAATATAGCAATCAGCCCCAGCATTTT
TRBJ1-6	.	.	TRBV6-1	CASSLRRLDSPLHF	TGTGCCAGCAGTTTAAGGCGTTTGGATTCACCCCTCCACTTT